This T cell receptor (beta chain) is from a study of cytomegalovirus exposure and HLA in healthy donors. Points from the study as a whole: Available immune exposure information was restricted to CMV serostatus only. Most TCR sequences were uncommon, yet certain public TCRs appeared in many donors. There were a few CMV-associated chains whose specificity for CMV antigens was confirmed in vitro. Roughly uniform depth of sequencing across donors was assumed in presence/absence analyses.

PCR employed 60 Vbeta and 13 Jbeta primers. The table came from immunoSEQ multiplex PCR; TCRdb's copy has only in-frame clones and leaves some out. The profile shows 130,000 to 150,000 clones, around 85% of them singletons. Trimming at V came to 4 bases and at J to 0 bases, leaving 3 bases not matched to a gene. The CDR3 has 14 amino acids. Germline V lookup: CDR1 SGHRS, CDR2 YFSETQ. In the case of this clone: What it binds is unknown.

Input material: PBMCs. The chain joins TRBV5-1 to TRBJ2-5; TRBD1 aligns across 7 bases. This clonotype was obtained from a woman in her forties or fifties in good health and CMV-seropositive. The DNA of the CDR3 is TGCGCCAGCAGCACCGGACAGGACCAAGAGACCCAGTACTTC. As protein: CASSTGQDQETQYF.